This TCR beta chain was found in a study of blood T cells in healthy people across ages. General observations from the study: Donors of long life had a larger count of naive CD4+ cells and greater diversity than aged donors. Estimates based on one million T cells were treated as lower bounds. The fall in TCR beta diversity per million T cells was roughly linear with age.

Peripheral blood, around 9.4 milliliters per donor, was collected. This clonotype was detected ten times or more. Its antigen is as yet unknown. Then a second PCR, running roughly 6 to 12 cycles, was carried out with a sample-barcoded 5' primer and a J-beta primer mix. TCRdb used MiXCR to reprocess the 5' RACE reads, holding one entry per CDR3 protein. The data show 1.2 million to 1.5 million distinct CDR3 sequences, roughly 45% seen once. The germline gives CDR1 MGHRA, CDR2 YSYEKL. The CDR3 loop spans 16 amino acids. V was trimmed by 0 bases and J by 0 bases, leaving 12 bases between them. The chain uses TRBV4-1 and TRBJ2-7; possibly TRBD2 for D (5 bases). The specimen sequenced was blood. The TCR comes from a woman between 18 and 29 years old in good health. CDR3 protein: CASSQDERPFSYEQYF. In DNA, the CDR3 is TGCGCCAGCAGCCAAGATGAGCGGCCGTTCTCCTACGAGCAGTACTTC.